This entry features one TCR beta chain sequence. The sample holds many counts of this clonotype. The specificity of this receptor is unknown. No clone much larger than this one lies a single base away; base qualities are absent. This specimen comes from a study of identical twins (dated by TCRdb to about 2016). Study-wide context: To test whether fetal clonotypes persist, the study used deep sequencing on TCR alpha and beta repertoires from monozygotic twins, unrelated adults of various ages, and cord blood. Replicate twin experiments were performed at different times using different library preparation protocols to rule out contamination. What the research found in general, with its limitations: Abundant cord blood beta clonotypes carried fewer insertions; young adult naive repertoires showed a weaker similar trend, while memory repertoires showed none. Out-of-frame TCR alpha sharing in monozygotic twins was systematically underestimated by recombination models, whereas sharing between unrelated individuals was in agreement with the recombination models. Zero-insertion analyses could be partly confounded by invariant T cells such as MAIT and iNKT, though diverse VJ usage argued against such confounding for most clonotypes. Because the same donors could not be followed over many years, the conclusions depended on cross-sectional statistical analysis. Compared with coincidental sharing between unrelated individuals, out-of-frame TCR alpha sequences shared between twins had an excess of sequences with low generation probability. A weaker excess of twin sharing was found in beta out-of-frame sequences because the signal-to-noise ratio was lowered by fewer shared sequences.

Only healthy Caucasian donors were included. Three pairs of female monozygotic twins, all aged about 18 to 29 years, made up the twin cohort. Positive isolation kits from Invitrogen were used to isolate the CD4+ and CD8+ T cell populations. CDR1 is given as LGHNA and CDR2 as YSLEER, both from the germline V gene. Taken from cysteine to phenylalanine, the CDR3 has 14 residues. The entry retains the CDR3 DNA only, 42 bases that are in frame from base 1. V and J are truncated by 4 bases and 2 bases respectively, leaving an intervening sequence of 12 bases. Receptors were amplified or captured by 5' RACE. The sequencer listed for this sample is Illumina HiSeq 2000. A universal primer binding site was introduced by template switching, and a unique molecular identifier was present in the final cDNA, enabling accurate counting of TCR cDNA molecules. Specific primers in the conserved constant-segment region were used to synthesize first-strand cDNA for the TCR alpha and beta chains. Each cDNA library was double barcoded, with a SMART-Mk sample barcode plus Illumina barcodes, to control for contamination. Two successive PCR steps introduced TruSeq adapter sequences along with Illumina sample barcodes. Sequencing of the TCR alpha and beta cDNA libraries was done on the Illumina HiSeq platform using custom primers. Processing in the source paper ran as follows. Unique molecular identifiers were extracted from raw reads with MiGEC, and CDR3 positions were determined with MiXCR. For each individual, recombination models were inferred using an EM algorithm with the repgenHMM and IGoR tools. Shared clonotype analysis was performed with the tcR package in R, normalizing sharing by the product of cloneset sizes. Out-of-frame nonproductive sequences were analyzed to study raw recombination free of thymic and clonal selection effects. TCRdb reworked the public reads: Q25 trimming with fastp, MiXCR clone assembly, productive beta chains retained. A single entry per CDR3 protein holds the most common genes and DNA from its merged rows. The V and J calls shown here were made by TCRdb, not taken from the authors' results. Across this sample there are 430,000 or so distinct CDR3 sequences, with approximately 24% seen only once. 2.9% of the sample lies in the top ten.

These records were also assigned to another study, of T cells expressing NK-cell markers. As that second study puts it: TCR beta-chain repertoires were profiled in sorted CD3+CD56+NKG2C+, CD3+CD56+NKG2C- and CD3+CD56-NKG2C+ T-cell subsets from about 8 donors. Among the eight sequenced donors, only one was HCMV-seronegative, while the other seven were HCMV-seropositive. To restrict sorting to alphabetaTCR-expressing T cells, an anti-gammadeltaTCR antibody was added in several experiments. For over five donors, the dominant CD3+CD56+NKG2C+ clonotypes were among the top 10 CD8+ clonotypes and accounted for 1.0-7.0% of CD8+ T cells. Those dominant clonotypes were again the most abundant among CD3+CD56-NKG2C+ cells in a few donors, at roughly 28.3-65%. Whether the expanded NKG2C-expressing T cell clones were specific for HCMV antigens remained unclear. The study sequenced eight donors, all healthy volunteers chosen at random: three men and five women. HCMV serostatus was determined by detecting HCMV-specific IgG in serum with a commercial ELISA kit. MIGEC was used to demultiplex reads and group reads by UMI, and MiTCR was used to assemble and quantify clonotypes. To exclude erroneous sequences, only TCR cDNA sequences supported by at least two reads were retained. The tcR package was used for downstream repertoire analysis, and clonotypes were matched across fractions by CDR3 nucleotide sequence plus V segment. Antigen specificity was annotated against VDJdb with VDJmatch, allowing one amino acid substitution in CDR3.

Sequencing was done on a sample of CD4+ T cells sorted from blood. The TCR originated in a woman aged 18-29 years in good health. Recombination joined TRBV4-3 with TRBJ2-7; a confident D gene designation cannot be given. The DNA sequence is as follows: TGCGCCAGCAGCCTCGAAACTCTAACCTACGAGCAGTACTTC. The encoded protein is CASSLETLTYEQYF.